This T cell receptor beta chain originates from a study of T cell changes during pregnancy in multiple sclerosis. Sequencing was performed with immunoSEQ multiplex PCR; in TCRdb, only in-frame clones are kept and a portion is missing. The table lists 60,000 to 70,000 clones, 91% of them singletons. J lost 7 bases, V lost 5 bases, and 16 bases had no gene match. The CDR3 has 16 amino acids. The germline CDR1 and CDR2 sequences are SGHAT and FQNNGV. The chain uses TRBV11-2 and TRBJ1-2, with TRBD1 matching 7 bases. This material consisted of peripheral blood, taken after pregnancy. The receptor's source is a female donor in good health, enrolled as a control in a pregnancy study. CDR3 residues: CASSAYWRDSRSGYTF. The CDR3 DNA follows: TGTGCCAGCAGCGCTTACTGGCGGGACAGCCGATCTGGCTACACCTTC.